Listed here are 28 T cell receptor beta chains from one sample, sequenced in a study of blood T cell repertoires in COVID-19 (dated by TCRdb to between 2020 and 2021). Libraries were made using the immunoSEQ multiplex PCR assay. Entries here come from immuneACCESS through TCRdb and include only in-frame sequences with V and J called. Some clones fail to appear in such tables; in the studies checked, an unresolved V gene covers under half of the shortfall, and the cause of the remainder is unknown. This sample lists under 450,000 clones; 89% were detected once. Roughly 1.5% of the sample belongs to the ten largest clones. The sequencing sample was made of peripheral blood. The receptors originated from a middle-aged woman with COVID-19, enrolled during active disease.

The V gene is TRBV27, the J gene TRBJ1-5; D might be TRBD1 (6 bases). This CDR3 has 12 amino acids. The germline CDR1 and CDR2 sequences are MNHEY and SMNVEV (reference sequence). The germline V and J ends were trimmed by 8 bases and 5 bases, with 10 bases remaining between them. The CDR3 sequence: CASGRGHQPQHF. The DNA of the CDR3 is TGTGCCAGCGGGCGGGGGCATCAGCCCCAGCATTTT.

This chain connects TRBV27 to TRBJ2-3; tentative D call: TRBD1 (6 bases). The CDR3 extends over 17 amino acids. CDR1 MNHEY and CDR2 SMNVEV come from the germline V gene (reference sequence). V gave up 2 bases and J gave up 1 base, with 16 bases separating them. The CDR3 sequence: CASSLGGGQGRTDTQYF. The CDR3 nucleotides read TGTGCCAGCAGTTTAGGAGGCGGGCAGGGGCGCACAGATACGCAGTATTTT.

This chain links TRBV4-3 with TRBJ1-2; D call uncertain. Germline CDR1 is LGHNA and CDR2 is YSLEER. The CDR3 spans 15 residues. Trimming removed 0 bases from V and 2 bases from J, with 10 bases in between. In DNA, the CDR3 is TGCGCCAGCAGCCAAGAATCGACGGAGAACTATGGCTACACCTTC. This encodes CASSQESTENYGYTF.

DNA for the CDR3: TGCGCCAGCAGCTTAACGGGACAGTCGTCGGACGAGCAGTACTTC. It translates to CASSLTGQSSDEQYF. The chain employs TRBV5-1 and TRBJ2-7, with 7 nucleotides matching TRBD1. Trimming cost V 2 bases and J 5 bases; bases outside gene matches: 10. The length of the CDR3 is 15 residues. CDR1 SGHRS and CDR2 YFSETQ come from the germline V gene. Drawing the rest from reference TRBV5-1 and TRBJ2-7, the complete variable domain is KAGVTQTPRYLIKTRGQQVTLSCSPISGHRSVSWYQQTPGQGLQFLFEYFSETQRNKGNFPGRFSGRQFSNSRSEMNVSTLELGDSALYLCASSLTGQSSDEQYFGPGTRLTVT.

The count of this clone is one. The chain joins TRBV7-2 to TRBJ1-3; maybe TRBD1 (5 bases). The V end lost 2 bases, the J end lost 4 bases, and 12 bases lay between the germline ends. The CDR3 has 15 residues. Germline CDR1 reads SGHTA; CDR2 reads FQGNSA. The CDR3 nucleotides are TGTGCCAGCAGCTTAAAGGTTAACAGGGGAAACACCATATATTTT. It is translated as CASSLKVNRGNTIYF.

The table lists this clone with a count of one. CDR3 sequence (DNA): TGTGCCAGCAGTTCCGGGACTCAAGAGACCCAGTACTTC. Residues: CASSSGTQETQYF. J is TRBJ2-5 and V is TRBV28; D might be TRBD2 (6 bases). V was trimmed by 4 bases and J by 2 bases, leaving 8 bases between them. Germline CDR1 is MDHEN and CDR2 is SYDVKM. This CDR3 is 13 amino acids long.

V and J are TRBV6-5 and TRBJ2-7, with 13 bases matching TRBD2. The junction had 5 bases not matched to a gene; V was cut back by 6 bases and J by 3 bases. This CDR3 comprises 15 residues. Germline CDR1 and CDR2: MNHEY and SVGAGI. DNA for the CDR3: TGTGCCAGCAGCCCCGGACTAGCGGGAGTCTACGAGCAGTACTTC. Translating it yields CASSPGLAGVYEQYF.

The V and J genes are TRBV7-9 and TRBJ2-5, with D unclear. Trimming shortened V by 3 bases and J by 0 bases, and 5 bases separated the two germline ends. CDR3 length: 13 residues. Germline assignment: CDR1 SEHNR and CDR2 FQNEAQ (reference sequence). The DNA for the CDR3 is TGTGCCAGCAGCTTTTCGGACCAAGAGACCCAGTACTTC. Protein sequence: CASSFSDQETQYF.

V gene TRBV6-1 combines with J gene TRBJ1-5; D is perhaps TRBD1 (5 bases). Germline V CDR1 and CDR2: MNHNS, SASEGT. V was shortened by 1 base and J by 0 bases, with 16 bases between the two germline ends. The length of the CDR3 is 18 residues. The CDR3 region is CASSEEILGPYSNQPQHF. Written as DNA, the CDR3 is TGTGCCAGCAGTGAAGAAATCCTGGGGCCTTATAGCAATCAGCCCCAGCATTTT.

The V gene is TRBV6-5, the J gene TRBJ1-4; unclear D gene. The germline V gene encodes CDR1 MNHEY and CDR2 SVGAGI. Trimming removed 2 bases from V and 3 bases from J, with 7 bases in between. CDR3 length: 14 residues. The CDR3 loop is CASSYRQANEKLFF. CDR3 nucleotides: TGTGCCAGCAGTTACCGGCAGGCTAATGAAAAACTGTTTTTT.

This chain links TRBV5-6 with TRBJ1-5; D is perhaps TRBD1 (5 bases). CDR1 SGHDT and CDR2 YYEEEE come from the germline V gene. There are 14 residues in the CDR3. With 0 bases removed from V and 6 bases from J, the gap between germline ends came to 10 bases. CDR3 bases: TGTGCCAGCAGCTTGGGGACACATCTTCAGCCCCAGCATTTT. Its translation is CASSLGTHLQPQHF.

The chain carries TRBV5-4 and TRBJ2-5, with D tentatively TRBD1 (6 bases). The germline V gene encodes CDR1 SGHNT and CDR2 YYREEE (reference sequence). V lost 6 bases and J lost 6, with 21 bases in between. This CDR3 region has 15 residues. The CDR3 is CASTPEGVGPQTQYF. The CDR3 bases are TGTGCCAGCACCCCAGAGGGGGTAGGGCCACAGACCCAGTACTTC.

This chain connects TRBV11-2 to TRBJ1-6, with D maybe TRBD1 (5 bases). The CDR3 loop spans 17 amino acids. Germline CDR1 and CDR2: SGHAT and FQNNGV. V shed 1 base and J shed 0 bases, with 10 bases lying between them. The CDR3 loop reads CASSLGDSSSYNSPLHF. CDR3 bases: TGTGCCAGCAGCTTAGGGGACTCGAGCTCCTATAATTCACCCCTCCACTTT.

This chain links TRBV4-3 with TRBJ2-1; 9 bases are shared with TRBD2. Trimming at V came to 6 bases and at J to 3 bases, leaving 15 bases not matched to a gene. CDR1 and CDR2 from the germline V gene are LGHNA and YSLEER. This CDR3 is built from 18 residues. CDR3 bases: TGCGCCAGCAGTCTAAATAGCGGGAGAGGCTCAATCTACAATGAGCAGTTCTTC. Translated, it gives CASSLNSGRGSIYNEQFF.

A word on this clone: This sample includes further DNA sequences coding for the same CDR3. The DNA of the CDR3 is TGTGCCAGCTCACCAGGACAGGGTAATGAAAAACTGTTTTTT. Its protein is CASSPGQGNEKLFF. This rearrangement joins TRBV18 to TRBJ1-4; 8 nucleotides agree with TRBD1. The CDR3 covers 14 residues. Trimming at V came to 2 bases and at J to 4 bases, leaving 0 bases not matched to a gene. Per germline, CDR1 KGHSH and CDR2 LQKENI.

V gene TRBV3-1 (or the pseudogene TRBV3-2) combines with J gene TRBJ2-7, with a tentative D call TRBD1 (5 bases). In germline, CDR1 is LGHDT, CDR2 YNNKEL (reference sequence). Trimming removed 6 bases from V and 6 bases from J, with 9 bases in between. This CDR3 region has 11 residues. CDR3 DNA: TGTGCCAGCAGAGGTAGGGGCGAGCAGTACTTC. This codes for CASRGRGEQYF.

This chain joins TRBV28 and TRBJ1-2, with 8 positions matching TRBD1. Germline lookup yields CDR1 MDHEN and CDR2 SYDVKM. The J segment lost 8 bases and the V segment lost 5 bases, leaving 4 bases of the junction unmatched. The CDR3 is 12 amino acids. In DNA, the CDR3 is TGTGCCAGCAGTACAGGGGGTTACGGCTACACCTTC. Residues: CASSTGGYGYTF.

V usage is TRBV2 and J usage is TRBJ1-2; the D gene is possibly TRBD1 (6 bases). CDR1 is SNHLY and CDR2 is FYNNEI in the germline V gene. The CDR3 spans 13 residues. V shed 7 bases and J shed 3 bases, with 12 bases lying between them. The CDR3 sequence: CASKIRTDYGYTF. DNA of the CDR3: TGTGCCAGCAAGATTAGGACAGACTATGGCTACACCTTC.

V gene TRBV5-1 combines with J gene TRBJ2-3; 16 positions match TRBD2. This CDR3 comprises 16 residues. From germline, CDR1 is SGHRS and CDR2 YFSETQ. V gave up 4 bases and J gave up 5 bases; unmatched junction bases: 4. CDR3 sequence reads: CASSRGTSGRVDTQYF. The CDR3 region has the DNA TGCGCCAGCAGCCGCGGGACTAGCGGGAGGGTAGATACGCAGTATTTT.

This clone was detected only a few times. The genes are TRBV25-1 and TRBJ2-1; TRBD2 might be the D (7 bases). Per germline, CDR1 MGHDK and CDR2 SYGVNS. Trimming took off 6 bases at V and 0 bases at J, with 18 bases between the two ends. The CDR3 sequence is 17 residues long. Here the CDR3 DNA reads TGTGCCAGCAGCGTTACGGGGGGCCGGAGCTCCTACAATGAGCAGTTCTTC. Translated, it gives CASSVTGGRSSYNEQFF.

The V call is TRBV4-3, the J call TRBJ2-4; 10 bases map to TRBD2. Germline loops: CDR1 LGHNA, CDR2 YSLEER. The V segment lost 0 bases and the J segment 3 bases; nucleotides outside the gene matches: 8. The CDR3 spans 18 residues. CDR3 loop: CASSQDRPSGGLKNIQYF. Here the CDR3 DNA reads TGCGCCAGCAGCCAAGATAGGCCTAGCGGGGGCCTCAAAAACATTCAGTACTTC.

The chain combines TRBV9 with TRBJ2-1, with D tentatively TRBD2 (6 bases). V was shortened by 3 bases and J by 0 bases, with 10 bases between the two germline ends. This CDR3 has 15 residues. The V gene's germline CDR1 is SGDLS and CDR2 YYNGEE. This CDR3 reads CASSEPGGSYNEQFF. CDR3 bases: TGTGCCAGCAGCGAACCCGGGGGCTCCTACAATGAGCAGTTCTTC.

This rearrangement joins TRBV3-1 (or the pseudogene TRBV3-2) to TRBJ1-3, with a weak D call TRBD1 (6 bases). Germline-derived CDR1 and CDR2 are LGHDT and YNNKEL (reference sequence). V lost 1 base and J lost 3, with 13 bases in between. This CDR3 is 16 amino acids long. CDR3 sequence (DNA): TGTGCCAGCAGCCAAGTACGAGGGGGGGTTGGAAACACCATATATTTT. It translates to CASSQVRGGVGNTIYF.

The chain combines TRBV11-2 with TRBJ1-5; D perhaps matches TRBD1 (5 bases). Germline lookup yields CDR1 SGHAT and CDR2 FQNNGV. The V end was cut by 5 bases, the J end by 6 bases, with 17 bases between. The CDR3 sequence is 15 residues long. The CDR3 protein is CASSRGLKHRQPQHF. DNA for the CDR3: TGTGCCAGCAGCCGGGGACTGAAGCATCGTCAGCCCCAGCATTTT.

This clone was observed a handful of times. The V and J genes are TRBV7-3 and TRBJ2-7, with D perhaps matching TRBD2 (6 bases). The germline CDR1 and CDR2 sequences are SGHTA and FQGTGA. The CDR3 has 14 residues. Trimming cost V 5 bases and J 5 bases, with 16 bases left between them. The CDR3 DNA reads TGTGCCAGCAGCCGTCAATCGGGGGACCACGAGCAGTACTTC. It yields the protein CASSRQSGDHEQYF.

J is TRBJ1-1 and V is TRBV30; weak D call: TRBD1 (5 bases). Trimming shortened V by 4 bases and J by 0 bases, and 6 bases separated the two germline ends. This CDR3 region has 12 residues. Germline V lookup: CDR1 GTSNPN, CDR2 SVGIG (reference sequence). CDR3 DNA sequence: TGTGCCTGGACAGGGATGAACACTGAAGCTTTCTTT. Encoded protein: CAWTGMNTEAFF.

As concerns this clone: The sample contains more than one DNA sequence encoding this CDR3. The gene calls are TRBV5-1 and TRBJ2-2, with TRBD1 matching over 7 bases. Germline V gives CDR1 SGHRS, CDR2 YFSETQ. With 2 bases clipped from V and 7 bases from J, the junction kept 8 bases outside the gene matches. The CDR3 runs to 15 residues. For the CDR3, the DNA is TGCGCCAGCAGCTTCAGACTAACAGGGGACGGGGAGCTGTTTTTT. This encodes CASSFRLTGDGELFF.

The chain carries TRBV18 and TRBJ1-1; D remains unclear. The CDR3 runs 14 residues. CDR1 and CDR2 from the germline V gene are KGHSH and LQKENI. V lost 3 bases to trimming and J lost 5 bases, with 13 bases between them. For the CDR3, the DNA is TGTGCCAGCTCACCCGCGGGGTCGGGGACTGAAGCTTTCTTT. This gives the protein CASSPAGSGTEAFF.